This T cell receptor (beta chain) was retrieved from a study of OX40 agonist ivuxolimab in advanced cancers. Per the germline V gene, CDR1 is SGHVS and CDR2 is FQNEAQ. CDR3 length equals 15 residues. Assay: immunoSEQ multiplex PCR; the TCRdb copy retains only in-frame clones and omits some. The sample carries tens of thousands of clones, approximately 90% recorded once. This chain uses TRBV7-8 with TRBJ2-5, with 7 bases matching TRBD1. Near its end, the DNA agrees better with TRBJ2-7, so the J call may be wrong. The material was CD4+ or CD8+ T cells sorted from blood, obtained in a trial of the OX40 agonist ivuxolimab. The sequence came from an adult with an advanced solid tumor such as melanoma, head and neck, liver or kidney cancer. The CDR3 spells CASNQRQGWGYEQYF. CDR3 DNA sequence: TGTGCCAGCAACCAAAGACAGGGTTGGGGCTACGAGCAGTACTTC.